This TCR beta chain is drawn from a study of shared T cell receptors in the human thymus. CDR1 is GTSNPN and CDR2 is SVGIG in the germline V gene (reference sequence). This CDR3 contains 22 residues. Germline trimming cut 0 bases from V and 1 base from J; bases unmatched to any gene: 25. The table came from immunoSEQ multiplex PCR; TCRdb's copy has only in-frame clones and leaves some out. The sample has hundreds of thousands of clones; roughly 90% are singletons. A further study also used this sample, focusing on human thymus T cells. That report notes: All donors were healthy Finnish infants who were undergoing corrective surgery to treat congenital heart defects. Resections from corrective heart surgery supplied the thymus tissue. Thymic as well as blood repertoires seemed to favor certain V and J genes unevenly. Highly overlapping thymic repertoires in unrelated individuals were reported by related research.

This receptor was identified in a boy in the first two years of life with a congenital heart defect. Material for sequencing was thymocytes. V and J are TRBV30 and TRBJ2-3, with 7 bases fitting TRBD2. For the CDR3, the DNA is TGTGCCTGGAGTGTGGGGAAAGCTAATGGCGGGAGAGCCCCCGGGTGCACAGATACGCAGTATTTT. This gives the protein CAWSVGKANGGRAPGCTDTQYF. Filled out from reference TRBV30 and TRBJ2-3, the complete variable domain reads SQTIHQWPATLVQPVGSPLSLECTVEGTSNPNLYWYRQAAGRGLQLLFYSVGIGQISSEVPQNLSASRPQDRQFILSSKKLLLSDSGFYLCAWSVGKANGGRAPGCTDTQYFGPGTRLTVL.